The 20 T cell receptor beta chains reported below all come from one sample, sequenced in a study of neoadjuvant anti-PD-1 for oral cavity cancer. Data came from immunoSEQ multiplex PCR; TCRdb stores just in-frame clones and leaves some out. The table shows 20,000 to 30,000 clones, with around a quarter occurring only once. Time point here: after neoadjuvant nivolumab, at surgical resection. The sequences come from tumor tissue, collected after nivolumab (anti-PD-1) treatment. These receptors all stem from a person between 35 and 79 years old with oral cavity squamous cell carcinoma.

This clone is large (0.1 to 1%) by share. This rearrangement joins TRBV10-1 to TRBJ2-1, with D perhaps matching TRBD2 (7 bases). The CDR3 totals 11 residues. Germline CDR1 WNHNN, CDR2 SYGVQD (reference sequence). V dropped 8 bases and J dropped 10 bases, with 12 bases sitting between them. CDR3 DNA sequence: TGCGCCAGCGGATGGGGGGGCGAGCAGTTCTTC. It translates to CASGWGGEQFF.

This clone is labeled as large. The chain has TRBV15 and TRBJ2-7; 8 positions match TRBD1. Germline V gene lookup returns CDR1 LNHNV and CDR2 YYDKDF (reference sequence). Trimming took 3 bases from V and 6 from J; bases not matched to a gene: 4. This CDR3 comprises 13 residues. In DNA form, the CDR3 reads TGTGCCACCAGCAGGACAGGGGCGGTCGAGCAGTACTTC. It specifies CATSRTGAVEQYF.

This clone turned up a few times. The gene calls are TRBV6-1 and TRBJ2-1; no clear D. Trimming took 0 bases from V and 3 from J, leaving 18 bases between them. CDR3 length equals 18 residues. Germline CDR1 is MNHNS and CDR2 is SASEGT. The CDR3 nucleotides are TGTGCCAGCAGTGAAGCCGGTGCACCCGCCTACTACTACAATGAGCAGTTCTTC. As protein: CASSEAGAPAYYYNEQFF.

The V and J genes are TRBV6-5 and TRBJ1-3; D might be TRBD1 (5 bases). The germline V gene encodes CDR1 MNHEY and CDR2 SVGAGI. There are 13 residues in the CDR3. V was shortened by 11 bases and J by 6 bases, with 17 bases between the two germline ends. CDR3 DNA sequence: TGTGCCGTCGGACGGGGCTCGGTAAACACCATATATTTT. It is translated as CAVGRGSVNTIYF.

For this clone: Compared with germline, one end of the junction differs, possibly owing to a read error. This chain links TRBV7-3 with TRBJ1-2; TRBD1 matches 9 bases. Per the germline V gene, CDR1 is SGHTA and CDR2 is FQGTGA. This CDR3 spans 12 amino acids. CDR3 protein: CASSPGQGLFSF. In nucleotides, the CDR3 is TGTGCCAGCAGCCCGGGACAGGGCCTTTTCTCCTTC.

This clone came up a few times. This chain uses TRBV30 with TRBJ2-2; D unresolved. The CDR3 spans 12 residues. Germline CDR1 reads GTSNPN; CDR2 reads SVGIG (reference sequence). Between the trimmed V and J ends, which lost 0 bases and 7 bases, there was a span of 6 bases. The CDR3 DNA reads TGTGCCTGGAGTGTACTTTTCGGGGAGCTGTTTTTT. It specifies CAWSVLFGELFF.

The chain links TRBV27 to TRBJ2-3; 9 nucleotides agree with TRBD2. The CDR3 consists of 13 residues. Losses at the gene ends were 6 bases for V and 4 bases for J; bases not matched to a gene: 2. The V gene's germline CDR1 is MNHEY and CDR2 SMNVEV (reference sequence). The CDR3 loop is CASRRGGADTQYF. CDR3 bases: TGTGCCAGCAGGCGGGGGGGGGCAGATACGCAGTATTTT.

This clone was seen only a few times. This specimen includes other DNA sequences encoding the same CDR3. The chain carries TRBV19 and TRBJ1-1; 7 bases align to TRBD1. J lost 0 bases, V lost 9 bases, and 4 bases had no gene match. CDR1 LNHDA and CDR2 SQIVND come from the germline V gene (reference sequence). This CDR3 region has 13 residues. Here the CDR3 reads CASQDRLNTEAFF. The DNA for the CDR3 is TGTGCCAGCCAGGACAGGCTGAACACTGAAGCTTTCTTT.

The chain links TRBV28 to TRBJ1-5, with D tentatively TRBD1 (5 bases). Trimming shortened V by 6 bases and J by 1 base, and 22 bases separated the two germline ends. CDR3 length: 18 amino acids. Germline V gene sequence: CDR1 MDHEN, CDR2 SYDVKM. The CDR3 nucleotides read TGTGCCAGCAGCTCCCCCGCAGATAGGGGTGGGAGCAATCAGCCCCAGCATTTT. Amino acid sequence: CASSSPADRGGSNQPQHF. Together with reference TRBV28 and TRBJ1-5, the CDR3 gives the full variable domain: DVKVTQSSRYLVKRTGEKVFLECVQDMDHENMFWYRQDPGLGLRLIYFSYDVKMKEKGDIPEGYSVSREKKERFSLILESASTNQTSMYLCASSSPADRGGSNQPQHFGDGTRLSIL.

This clone has only a few counts. This chain links TRBV7-9 with TRBJ2-2; D not resolved. Germline CDR1 and CDR2: SEHNR and FQNEAQ (reference sequence). The CDR3 sequence is 12 residues long. The V gene lost 4 bases and the J gene lost 4 bases, with 4 bases spanning the gap. CDR3 region: CASSSSTGELFF. Written as DNA, the CDR3 is TGTGCCAGCAGCTCTAGCACCGGGGAGCTGTTTTTT.

This clone turned up a few times. The chain links TRBV5-1 to TRBJ1-1; D call uncertain. The germline V gene encodes CDR1 SGHRS and CDR2 YFSETQ. V lost 3 bases and J lost 2, with 11 bases in between. This CDR3 comprises 14 residues. CDR3 in DNA: TGCGCCAGCAGCTCGCAAGCAGCAAACACTGAAGCTTTCTTT. Amino acids: CASSSQAANTEAFF.

The CDR3 reads CASSFLAGAETQYF. In DNA form, the CDR3 reads TGTGCCAGCAGCTTTCTAGCGGGAGCGGAGACCCAGTACTTC. V is TRBV5-4 and J is TRBJ2-5, with 10 bases fitting TRBD2. V shed 2 bases and J 5 bases; nucleotides not matched to a gene: 3. The germline V gene has CDR1 SGHNT and CDR2 YYREEE (reference sequence). The CDR3 is 14 residues long.

This clone was detected only once. The chain joins TRBV23-1 to TRBJ2-5; D possibly corresponds to TRBD1 (6 bases). Being an ORF, TRBV23-1 has a function that is uncertain. Trimming shortened V by 2 bases and J by 2 bases, and 9 bases separated the two germline ends. The CDR3 length is 14 residues. The CDR3 loop reads CASSQPGQQETQYF. In nucleotides, the CDR3 is TGCGCCAGCAGTCAACCCGGACAGCAAGAGACCCAGTACTTC.

The rearrangement links TRBV19 to TRBJ2-3, with D possibly matching TRBD2 (5 bases). The CDR3 consists of 15 residues. With 2 bases removed from V and 2 bases from J, the gap between germline ends came to 11 bases. Germline V gene data show CDR1 as LNHDA and CDR2 as SQIVND (reference sequence). In DNA, the CDR3 is TGTGCCAGTAGTATACGGGGAACCTTCACAGATACGCAGTATTTT. Translating it yields CASSIRGTFTDTQYF.

The chain couples TRBV7-2 to TRBJ2-7; the match to TRBD2 covers 9 bases. The trim removed 5 bases at V and 2 bases at J, leaving 4 bases unmatched. The CDR3 loop spans 14 amino acids. The germline gives CDR1 SGHTA, CDR2 FQGNSA. For the CDR3, the DNA is TGTGCCAGCAGCGAAGCGGGAGGTGCCTACGAGCAGTACTTC. Encoded protein: CASSEAGGAYEQYF.

This clone came up a few times. The chain joins TRBV6-1 to TRBJ2-3; D call uncertain. Trimming removed 10 bases at V and 0 bases at J, with 14 bases between. CDR1 and CDR2 from the germline V gene are MNHNS and SASEGT. The CDR3 is 14 residues long. CDR3 protein: CATVPTGSTDTQYF. The DNA for the CDR3 is TGTGCCACCGTGCCGACCGGGAGCACAGATACGCAGTATTTT.

This clone has just a few counts. J is TRBJ2-7 and V is TRBV28; D tentatively reads TRBD1 or TRBD2 (5 bases each). The CDR3 is made up of 14 amino acids. Trimming left V 5 bases short and J 3 bases short, with 14 bases between. CDR1 and CDR2 (germline): MDHEN, SYDVKM. The CDR3 reads CASSPLLGVYEQYF. CDR3 DNA: TGTGCCAGCAGTCCCCTCCTGGGGGTCTACGAGCAGTACTTC.

This clone was counted at least ten times. The V and J genes are TRBV5-1 and TRBJ1-1, with 7 bases identical to TRBD1. CDR1 is SGHRS and CDR2 is YFSETQ in the germline V gene. The CDR3 spans 14 residues. V lost 3 bases to trimming and J lost 1 base; unmatched junction nucleotides: 3. The chain's CDR3 is CASSSGQQNTEAFF. DNA of the CDR3: TGCGCCAGCAGCTCGGGACAGCAGAACACTGAAGCTTTCTTT.

The chain carries TRBV11-2 and TRBJ2-3; TRBD1 aligns across 7 bases. V gave up 2 bases and J gave up 1 base; unmatched junction bases: 3. CDR3 length: 15 residues. Per the germline V gene, CDR1 is SGHAT and CDR2 is FQNNGV. For the CDR3, the DNA is TGTGCCAGCAGCTTACGAGGACAGGGCACAGATACGCAGTATTTT. Amino acid sequence: CASSLRGQGTDTQYF.

A remark on this clone: A far larger clone is one base from this, pointing to a likely read error. Other DNA variants within this sample encode the same CDR3. V and J are TRBV4-1 and TRBJ2-7; D ambiguous. The germline V gene encodes CDR1 MGHRA and CDR2 YSYEKL. The CDR3 covers 15 residues. V shed 0 bases and J shed 0 bases, with 9 bases lying between them. CDR3 residues: CASSQEYADSYEQYF. Here the CDR3 DNA reads TGCGCCAGCAGCCAAGAGTATGCAGACTCCTACGAGCAGTACTTC.